The 15 T cell receptor beta chains below come from one sample, sequenced in a study of T cell responses to AZD1222 COVID-19 vaccine. The method was immunoSEQ multiplex PCR; TCRdb's version includes in-frame clones alone and lacks a portion of them. Of around 120,000 clones detected, 70% to 90% appear once; the ten largest clones hold approximately 1.6%. The input for sequencing was peripheral blood, taken on day 0 of AZD1222 vaccination. The receptor set was obtained from an adult in good health.

CDR3 coding DNA: TGTGCCAGCAGCCCTGGGGCCAAAAACATTCAGTACTTC. Protein product: CASSPGAKNIQYF. V usage is TRBV7-9 and J usage is TRBJ2-4, with no clear D. Deletions cut 5 bases from V and 1 base from J, with 6 bases between. The CDR3 sequence is 13 residues long. The germline V gene has CDR1 SEHNR and CDR2 FQNEAQ (reference sequence).

CDR3 sequence: CASQLAGGRYEQFF. The CDR3 coding sequence is TGTGCCAGCCAGCTAGCGGGGGGGCGCTATGAGCAGTTCTTC. This rearrangement joins TRBV5-4 to TRBJ2-1; 12 bases line up with TRBD2. Germline trimming cut 7 bases from V and 8 bases from J; bases unmatched to any gene: 7. CDR1 and CDR2 from the germline V gene are SGHNT and YYREEE (reference sequence). The CDR3 length is 14 residues.

The rearrangement joins TRBV5-1 to TRBJ1-4, with unresolved D. This CDR3 comprises 16 residues. Germline CDR1 reads SGHRS; CDR2 reads YFSETQ. With 1 base removed from V and 0 bases from J, the gap between germline ends came to 10 bases. This chain's CDR3 is CASSLIPMATNEKLFF. The CDR3 bases are TGCGCCAGCAGCTTGATCCCGATGGCAACTAATGAAAAACTGTTTTTT.

The V call is TRBV9, the J call TRBJ1-2, with TRBD1 identical over 8 bases. Germline CDR1 and CDR2: SGDLS and YYNGEE. Unmatched junction bases numbered 2, after V lost 3 bases and J lost 4 bases. The length of the CDR3 is 13 residues. CDR3 sequence reads: CASSAQGGYGYTF. The CDR3 coding sequence is TGTGCCAGCAGCGCACAGGGGGGCTATGGCTACACCTTC.

V and J are TRBV11-2 and TRBJ2-7; TRBD1 might be the D (5 bases). Trimming pared 5 bases from V and 2 bases from J, leaving 16 bases between. This CDR3 is 15 amino acids long. The germline V gene encodes CDR1 SGHAT and CDR2 FQNNGV. The CDR3 loop reads CASSELRDRTYEQYF. CDR3 DNA sequence: TGTGCCAGCAGCGAGCTCAGGGATAGGACCTACGAGCAGTACTTC.

This rearrangement joins TRBV7-3 to TRBJ2-3; 16 nucleotides align to TRBD2. The J segment lost 4 bases and the V segment lost 5 bases, leaving 12 bases of the junction unmatched. The CDR3 totals 19 residues. Germline loops: CDR1 SGHTA, CDR2 FQGTGA. The CDR3 DNA sequence: TGTGCCAGCAGCACCCCCGGGACTAGCGGGGGGGTTAGTCCAGATACGCAGTATTTT. It is translated as CASSTPGTSGGVSPDTQYF. The whole variable domain, filled in from reference TRBV7-3 and TRBJ2-3, reads GAGVSQTPSNKVTEKGKYVELRCDPISGHTALYWYRQSLGQGPEFLIYFQGTGAADDSGLPNDRFFAVRPEGSVSTLKIQRTERGDSAVYLCASSTPGTSGGVSPDTQYFGPGTRLTVL.

The rearrangement uses TRBV18 and TRBJ1-4; TRBD1 matches at 11 bases. The germline gives CDR1 KGHSH, CDR2 LQKENI. Trimming took 6 bases from V and 8 from J; bases not matched to a gene: 5. CDR3 length: 14 amino acids. This CDR3 reads CASSPGTGGEKLFF. The CDR3, as DNA: TGTGCCAGCTCGCCCGGGACAGGGGGAGAAAAACTGTTTTTT.

V is TRBV7-8 and J is TRBJ2-7, with TRBD2 matching over 13 bases. Per germline, CDR1 SGHVS and CDR2 FQNEAQ. The CDR3 extends over 17 amino acids. V lost 3 bases, J lost 3 bases, and 8 bases stayed unmatched. CDR3 region: CASSFPGLAGNSYEQYF. The CDR3 DNA reads TGTGCCAGCAGCTTTCCGGGACTAGCGGGGAACAGCTACGAGCAGTACTTC.

The chain combines TRBV6-5 with TRBJ1-5; tentatively, D is TRBD1 (6 bases). This CDR3 region has 16 residues. In germline, CDR1 is MNHEY, CDR2 SVGAGI. V was clipped by 0 bases and J by 4 bases, with 13 bases between them. Written as DNA, the CDR3 is TGTGCCAGCAGTTACTCCCGAGACAGGATAAATCAGCCCCAGCATTTT. Its translation: CASSYSRDRINQPQHF.

This chain connects TRBV10-3 to TRBJ1-6, with D maybe TRBD1 (5 bases). Per germline, CDR1 ENHRY and CDR2 SYGVKD. Trimming stripped 3 bases from V and 4 bases from J, with 7 bases between. The length of the CDR3 is 14 residues. CDR3 residues: CAISEDSYNSPLHF. The CDR3 region has the DNA TGTGCCATCAGTGAAGACAGTTATAATTCACCCCTCCACTTT.

This clone was observed once. The chain couples TRBV24-1 to TRBJ2-3; 7 bases agree with TRBD2. The CDR3 sequence is 15 residues long. J gave up 2 bases and V 5 bases, and 6 bases lay outside the gene matches. In germline, CDR1 is KGHDR, CDR2 SFDVKD. The CDR3 here is CATSVTGLLTDTQYF. CDR3 in DNA: TGTGCCACCAGTGTCACGGGACTACTCACAGATACGCAGTATTTT.

V gene TRBV3-1 (or the pseudogene TRBV3-2) combines with J gene TRBJ1-1, with a possible D match to TRBD1 (6 bases). Looked up from germline, CDR1 is LGHDT and CDR2 is YNNKEL (reference sequence). There are 14 residues in the CDR3. The V end was cut by 5 bases, the J end by 2 bases, with 12 bases between. CDR3 region: CASSAHRVNTEAFF. The CDR3 nucleotides are TGTGCCAGCAGCGCCCACAGGGTAAACACTGAAGCTTTCTTT.

The rearrangement uses TRBV3-1 (or the pseudogene TRBV3-2) and TRBJ1-5; D is undetermined. Germline V CDR1 and CDR2: LGHDT, YNNKEL (reference sequence). The V end lost 5 bases, the J end lost 3 bases, and 11 bases lay between the germline ends. The CDR3 is 14 amino acids. DNA for the CDR3: TGTGCCAGCAGCGCGGGTGGCCTCAATCAGCCCCAGCATTTT. This codes for CASSAGGLNQPQHF.

V and J are TRBV19 and TRBJ2-2; D gene unclear. From germline, CDR1 is LNHDA and CDR2 SQIVND (reference sequence). V lost 7 bases and J 7 bases, leaving 7 bases between the germline ends. The CDR3 is made up of 11 amino acids. CDR3 sequence (DNA): TGTGCCAGTACCTGGGGCGGGGAGCTGTTTTTT. This gives the protein CASTWGGELFF.

The chain joins TRBV7-2 to TRBJ1-6; D is unresolved. There are 12 residues in the CDR3. V shed 3 bases and J shed 14 bases, with 11 bases lying between them. The germline gives CDR1 SGHTA, CDR2 FQGNSA. The CDR3 sequence: CASSFQTETLHF. The CDR3 nucleotides read TGTGCCAGCAGCTTCCAAACGGAGACCCTCCACTTT.